The clone carrying this TCR beta chain showed up just a few times. The source of the sample is a study of response to subunit inactivated influenza vaccine. TCRdb passed the RT-PCR reads through MiXCR, listing each CDR3 protein once. Here the sample spans hundreds of thousands of distinct CDR3 sequences, approximately 15% being singletons. The TCR sequence derives from a man aged 45-65 years who received an inactivated influenza vaccine. The sequences come from PBMCs from blood, collected 11 to 12 days after vaccination.

The CDR3 loop reads CASSYFLLRANTEAFF. In DNA form, the CDR3 reads TGTGCCAGCAGTTACTTCCTCCTAAGGGCGAACACTGAAGCTTTCTTT. The rearrangement joins TRBV6-2 or TRBV6-3 to TRBJ1-1; D unresolved. The V and J ends lost 1 base and 1 base respectively, with 13 bases between them. This CDR3 region has 16 residues. Germline CDR1 MNHEY, CDR2 SVGEGT.